This entry lists 25 T cell receptor beta chains sequenced from one sample in a study of shared clonotypes between healthy human individuals. Some clones are missing from TCRdb's copy, which holds only in-frame ones; the method was immunoSEQ multiplex PCR. The sample lists 550,000 to 600,000 clones; roughly four fifths were seen once. Sequenced: PBMCs. The source of these receptors is a woman in her thirties or forties in good health. Some clones in this sample may be carry-over from other donors' samples.

In DNA form, the CDR3 reads TGTGCCAGTAGGGGACAGAGCTCCTACAATGAGCAGTTCTTC. Protein sequence: CASRGQSSYNEQFF. The V call is TRBV19, the J call TRBJ2-1; 7 bases match TRBD1. Looked up from germline, CDR1 is LNHDA and CDR2 is SQIVND (reference sequence). The V segment lost 6 bases and the J segment 0 bases; nucleotides outside the gene matches: 2. The CDR3 extends over 14 amino acids.

The CDR3 is CASSIGGEQPQHF. CDR3 DNA: TGTGCCAGTAGTATCGGAGGAGAACAGCCCCAGCATTTT. This chain links TRBV19 with TRBJ1-5, with no clear D. The CDR3 sequence is 13 residues long. V lost 3 bases, J lost 7 bases, and 10 bases lay in between. Germline lookup yields CDR1 LNHDA and CDR2 SQIVND (reference sequence).

In this sample, this clone turned up a few times. The gene calls are TRBV5-1 and TRBJ2-3; D tentatively fits TRBD1 or TRBD2 (5 bases each). Trimming shortened V by 1 base and J by 5 bases, and 14 bases separated the two germline ends. The CDR3 runs 15 residues. The germline V gene has CDR1 SGHRS and CDR2 YFSETQ. Here the CDR3 DNA reads TGCGCCAGCAGCTTGAACACCAGGGCGGGAGATACGCAGTATTTT. Translation: CASSLNTRAGDTQYF.

This chain links TRBV5-5 with TRBJ1-3, with D maybe TRBD1 (6 bases). Germline-derived CDR1 and CDR2 are SGHKS and YYEKEE (reference sequence). The V gene lost 4 bases and the J gene lost 4 bases, with 9 bases spanning the gap. There are 13 residues in the CDR3. Here the CDR3 DNA reads TGTGCCAGCAGCCCAGGGGCGGGAAACACCATATATTTT. Its protein is CASSPGAGNTIYF.

V usage is TRBV18 and J usage is TRBJ2-7; TRBD2 might be the D (5 bases). V was clipped by 1 base and J by 5 bases, with 9 bases between them. Germline values: CDR1 KGHSH, CDR2 LQKENI. The CDR3 totals 13 residues. The DNA of the CDR3 is TGTGCCAGCTCACCACGGAGGTATGACGAGCAGTACTTC. Encoded protein: CASSPRRYDEQYF.

The CDR3 coding sequence is TGTGCCAGCAGCAAAGGGACAGGGTTTGGGAATGAGCAGTTCTTC. This codes for CASSKGTGFGNEQFF. The chain couples TRBV7-9 to TRBJ2-1, with 9 nucleotides matching TRBD1. Germline V CDR1 and CDR2: SEHNR, FQNEAQ (reference sequence). Losses at the gene ends were 5 bases for V and 7 bases for J; bases not matched to a gene: 9. The CDR3 covers 15 residues.

This chain connects TRBV5-8 to TRBJ2-7; no clear D gene. The V end lost 1 base, the J end lost 3 bases, and 2 bases lay between the germline ends. Germline V gene data show CDR1 as SGHTS and CDR2 as YDEGEE. The CDR3 length is 11 residues. The DNA of the CDR3 is TGTGCCAGCAGCTTGCACTACGAGCAGTACTTC. This sequence encodes CASSLHYEQYF.

The genes are TRBV30 and TRBJ1-4; no definite D call. Germline V gene lookup returns CDR1 GTSNPN and CDR2 SVGIG (reference sequence). CDR3 length: 16 residues. The V and J ends lost 5 bases and 2 bases respectively, with 18 bases between them. CDR3 amino acids: CAWGSTYTGTNEKLFF. In DNA, the CDR3 is TGTGCCTGGGGATCCACCTACACGGGTACTAATGAAAAACTGTTTTTT.

V usage is TRBV5-6 and J usage is TRBJ1-4; possibly TRBD1 for D (6 bases). CDR3 length: 14 amino acids. The V gene's germline CDR1 is SGHDT and CDR2 YYEEEE. V lost 0 bases to trimming and J lost 7 bases, with 10 bases between them. The CDR3 nucleotides read TGTGCCAGCAGCTTGGCCACAGGGATTGAAAAACTGTTTTTT. This encodes CASSLATGIEKLFF.

This rearrangement joins TRBV25-1 to TRBJ2-2, with TRBD1 identical over 8 bases. The CDR3 totals 17 residues. The ends lost 3 bases at V and 3 bases at J; junction bases unmatched: 9. The germline V gene has CDR1 MGHDK and CDR2 SYGVNS. CDR3: CASSEVRRQGHTGELFF. The CDR3 nucleotides are TGTGCCAGCAGTGAGGTGAGGCGACAGGGGCACACCGGGGAGCTGTTTTTT.

J is TRBJ2-3 and V is TRBV5-1, with 8 positions matching TRBD2. CDR1 SGHRS and CDR2 YFSETQ come from the germline V gene. J lost 1 base, V lost 4 bases, and 8 bases had no gene match. CDR3 length: 16 residues. CDR3 bases: TGCGCCAGCAGCGGGGGACTAGTCGGGGGCACAGATACGCAGTATTTT. The encoded protein is CASSGGLVGGTDTQYF.

The chain joins TRBV7-8 to TRBJ1-3; TRBD1 might be the D (5 bases). The ends were cut back, 5 bases at V and 9 bases at J, with 17 bases in the middle. Germline CDR1 and CDR2: SGHVS and FQNEAQ. This CDR3 spans 14 amino acids. CDR3 DNA sequence: TGTGCCAGCAGCGAAAAGGGGCGACTCGGCACCATATATTTT. Its protein product is CASSEKGRLGTIYF. The variable domain in full, completed from reference TRBV7-8 and TRBJ1-3, reads GAGVSQSPRYKVAKRGQDVALRCDPISGHVSLFWYQQALGQGPEFLTYFQNEAQLDKSGLPSDRFFAERPEGSVSTLKIQRTQQEDSAVYLCASSEKGRLGTIYFGEGSWLTVV.

The V call is TRBV6-6, the J call TRBJ2-5, with D hard to call. Germline V gene lookup returns CDR1 MNHNY and CDR2 SVGAGI (reference sequence). The CDR3 is made up of 15 amino acids. Trimming stripped 10 bases from V and 2 bases from J, with 20 bases between. CDR3 in amino acids: CAIRPLERTQETQYF. The CDR3 nucleotides read TGTGCCATCCGACCGCTAGAGCGCACACAAGAGACCCAGTACTTC.

V is TRBV7-8 and J is TRBJ2-2; TRBD1 matches at 10 bases. In germline, CDR1 is SGHVS, CDR2 FQNEAQ. This CDR3 contains 16 residues. J lost 0 bases, V lost 5 bases, and 3 bases had no gene match. CDR3 loop: CASSRDRGSNTGELFF. The DNA of the CDR3 is TGTGCCAGCAGCCGGGACAGGGGATCGAACACCGGGGAGCTGTTTTTT.

The rearrangement links TRBV6-1 to TRBJ2-7; D possibly corresponds to TRBD2 (5 bases). V dropped 8 bases and J dropped 0 bases, with 17 bases sitting between them. The germline CDR1 and CDR2 sequences are MNHNS and SASEGT. This CDR3 comprises 15 residues. CDR3 in DNA: TGTGCCAGCGGCCCAGTAGCGTACCTCTCCTACGAGCAGTACTTC. Protein product: CASGPVAYLSYEQYF.

The chain has TRBV7-3 and TRBJ2-2; tentative D call: TRBD2 (6 bases). V lost 4 bases and J 3 bases, leaving 15 bases between the germline ends. The CDR3 loop spans 16 amino acids. Germline CDR1 SGHTA, CDR2 FQGTGA. CDR3 protein: CASSSRGGRDTGELFF. The CDR3 DNA sequence: TGTGCCAGCAGCTCGCGGGGCGGAAGGGACACCGGGGAGCTGTTTTTT.

The chain uses TRBV5-1 and TRBJ2-7; 7 bases match TRBD1. Germline V gene sequence: CDR1 SGHRS, CDR2 YFSETQ. This CDR3 comprises 15 residues. With V trimmed by 0 bases and J by 2 bases, 5 bases remained unmatched. The CDR3 reads CASSLDGDRTYEQYF. The CDR3 coding sequence is TGCGCCAGCAGCTTGGACGGGGACAGAACCTACGAGCAGTACTTC.

This chain links TRBV7-2 with TRBJ2-5; D is perhaps TRBD2 (6 bases). The germline V and J ends were trimmed by 5 bases and 4 bases, with 14 bases remaining between them. From germline, CDR1 is SGHTA and CDR2 FQGNSA. The CDR3 spans 14 residues. DNA of the CDR3: TGTGCCAGCAGCCTAGTAGAGGGAGGAGAGACCCAGTACTTC. Its translation: CASSLVEGGETQYF.

This chain links TRBV19 with TRBJ2-7; 9 nucleotides agree with TRBD1. Germline V gives CDR1 LNHDA, CDR2 SQIVND (reference sequence). CDR3 length: 14 amino acids. Germline trimming cut 8 bases from V and 4 bases from J; bases unmatched to any gene: 9. The CDR3 reads CASGVTGGWYEQYF. The CDR3 region has the DNA TGTGCCAGTGGGGTGACAGGGGGTTGGTACGAGCAGTACTTC.

The CDR3 region is CASSLERGQGAETQYF. In DNA, the CDR3 is TGTGCCAGCAGCTTAGAAAGGGGACAGGGGGCCGAGACCCAGTACTTC. V gene TRBV11-1 combines with J gene TRBJ2-5, with 12 bases fitting TRBD1. The CDR3 loop spans 16 amino acids. Trimming cost V 1 base and J 5 bases; bases outside gene matches: 5. The germline V gene has CDR1 SGHAT and CDR2 FQDESV (reference sequence).

The chain employs TRBV7-6 and TRBJ1-1, with D maybe TRBD1 (5 bases). The CDR3 length is 14 residues. Per the germline V gene, CDR1 is SGHVS and CDR2 is FNYEAQ. Trimming left V 3 bases short and J 4 bases short, with 12 bases between. The CDR3 nucleotides read TGTGCCAGCAGCTTGGGCCGCGGGGGCACTGAAGCTTTCTTT. This gives the protein CASSLGRGGTEAFF.

Ten or more counts support this clone. The chain couples TRBV7-2 to TRBJ2-2, with a possible D match to TRBD2 (5 bases). Germline lookup yields CDR1 SGHTA and CDR2 FQGNSA. V was clipped by 5 bases and J by 6 bases, with 16 bases between them. CDR3 length: 15 amino acids. CDR3: CASSTYTRIAGELFF. In DNA, the CDR3 is TGTGCCAGCAGCACCTATACTAGAATCGCCGGGGAGCTGTTTTTT.

This chain uses TRBV6-5 with TRBJ1-1; a weak D match, TRBD1 (5 bases). Germline CDR1 reads MNHEY; CDR2 reads SVGAGI. The CDR3 runs 14 residues. The germline V and J ends were trimmed by 9 bases and 2 bases, with 16 bases remaining between them. Written as DNA, the CDR3 is TGTGCCAGTAGGACGAGACAGAGAAACACTGAAGCTTTCTTT. Amino acids: CASRTRQRNTEAFF.

This clone was counted between two and nine times. The chain employs TRBV29-1 and TRBJ2-2, with TRBD1 matching over 7 bases. From germline, CDR1 is SQVTM and CDR2 ANQGSEA. The CDR3 has 13 amino acids. The trim removed 4 bases at V and 7 bases at J, leaving 6 bases unmatched. This CDR3 is CSVVKGANGELFF. The CDR3 DNA is TGCAGCGTTGTGAAGGGGGCGAACGGGGAGCTGTTTTTT.

The chain employs TRBV7-2 and TRBJ2-5; TRBD2 matches at 11 bases. The ends lost 5 bases at V and 5 bases at J; junction bases unmatched: 10. The CDR3 runs 16 residues. Per the germline V gene, CDR1 is SGHTA and CDR2 is FQGNSA. The CDR3 is CASSTRIAGGRETQYF. CDR3 DNA sequence: TGTGCCAGCAGCACCCGAATAGCGGGAGGGAGGGAGACCCAGTACTTC. Variable domain in full (rest from reference TRBV7-2 and TRBJ2-5): GAGVSQSPSNKVTEKGKDVELRCDPISGHTALYWYRQSLGQGLEFLIYFQGNSAPDKSGLPSDRFSAERTGGSVSTLTIQRTQQEDSAVYLCASSTRIAGGRETQYFGPGTRLLVL.